This paragraph reports one T cell receptor (beta chain). The data were obtained in a study of blood T cell repertoires in COVID-19. Study details: From the United States, Italy and Spain came samples of acute and convalescent COVID-19.

The assay was immunoSEQ multiplex PCR, and TCRdb's table has in-frame clones only and misses some. The sample includes some 320,000 clones, around nine tenths of them seen just once. V lost 6 bases, J lost 5 bases, and 15 bases stayed unmatched. This CDR3 is built from 17 residues. Germline-derived CDR1 and CDR2 are LNHDA and SQIVND (reference sequence). Adults between about 18 and 95 years of age took part from about two dozen US areas. In assigning cohorts, the study relied on participant-reported clinical history. The material sequenced was PBMCs or T cells enriched from blood (not recorded which). This chain uses TRBV19 with TRBJ2-1; the match to TRBD1 covers 8 bases. This clonotype was sampled from a man in his sixties who had recovered from COVID-19. CDR3 coding DNA: TGTGCCAGTAGACCGGGCGACGCAGGGGGCGCGGACAATGAGCAGTTCTTC. This gives the protein CASRPGDAGGADNEQFF.